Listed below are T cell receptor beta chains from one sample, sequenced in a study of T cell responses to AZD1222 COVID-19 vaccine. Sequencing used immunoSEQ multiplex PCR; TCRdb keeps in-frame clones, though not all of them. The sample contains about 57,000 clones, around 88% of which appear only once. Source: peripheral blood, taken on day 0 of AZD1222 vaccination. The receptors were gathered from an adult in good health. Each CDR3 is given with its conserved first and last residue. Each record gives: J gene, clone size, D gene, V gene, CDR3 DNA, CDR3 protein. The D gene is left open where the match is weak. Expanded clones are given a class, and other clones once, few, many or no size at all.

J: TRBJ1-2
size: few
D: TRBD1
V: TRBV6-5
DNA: TGTGCCAGCAGTTACTCTACAGGGGGCGGCTATGGCTACACCTTC
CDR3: CASSYSTGGGYGYTF

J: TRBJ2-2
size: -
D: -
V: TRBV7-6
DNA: TGTGCCAGCAGCCGTAGCCCGGACGTAAACACCGGGGAGCTGTTTTTT
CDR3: CASSRSPDVNTGELFF

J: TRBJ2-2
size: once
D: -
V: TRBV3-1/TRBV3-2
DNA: TGTGCCAGCAGCCAAGGACTAACCACCGGGGAGCTGTTTTTT
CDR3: CASSQGLTTGELFF

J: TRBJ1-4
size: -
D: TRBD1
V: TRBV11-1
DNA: TGTGCCAGCAGCTCGGGACAGGGACGCGAAAAACTGTTTTTT
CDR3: CASSSGQGREKLFF

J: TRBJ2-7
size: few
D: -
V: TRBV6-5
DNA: TGTGCCAGCAGTTACTCGACGGCTAGCTCCTACGAGCAGTACTTC
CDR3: CASSYSTASSYEQYF

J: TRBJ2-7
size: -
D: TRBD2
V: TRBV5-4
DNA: TGTGCCAGCAGCCCGGACCCGGGACTAGCGGGGCACGGGCTCGAGCAGTACTTC
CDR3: CASSPDPGLAGHGLEQYF

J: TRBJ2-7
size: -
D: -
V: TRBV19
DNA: TGTGCCAGTAGTATAAGGCAGGGTCTCTCCTACGAGCAGTACTTC
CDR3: CASSIRQGLSYEQYF

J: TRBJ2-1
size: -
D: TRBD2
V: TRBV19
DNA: TGTGCCAGTAGTCCGGGACTAGCGCAGAATGAGCAGTTCTTC
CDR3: CASSPGLAQNEQFF

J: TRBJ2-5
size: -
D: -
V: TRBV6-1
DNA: TGTGCCAGCAGTGAACTGGGGGGCAGAGGCGAGACCCAGTACTTC
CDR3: CASSELGGRGETQYF

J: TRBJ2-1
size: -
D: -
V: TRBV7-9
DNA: TGTGCCAGCAGCTTAGACGCGTCTAGCGTTCATGAGCAGTTCTTC
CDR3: CASSLDASSVHEQFF

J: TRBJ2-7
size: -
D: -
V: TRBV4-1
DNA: TGCGCCAGCAGTCCCCTGCCAGGGGACTCCTACGAGCAGTACTTC
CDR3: CASSPLPGDSYEQYF

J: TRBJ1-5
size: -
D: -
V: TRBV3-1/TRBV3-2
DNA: TGTGCCAGCAGCCTGGGACGGGGGGATCAGCCCCAGCATTTT
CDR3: CASSLGRGDQPQHF

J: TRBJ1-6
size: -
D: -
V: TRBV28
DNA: TGTGCCAGCAGTTTACCCGAGAGACCCCTCCACTTT
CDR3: CASSLPERPLHF

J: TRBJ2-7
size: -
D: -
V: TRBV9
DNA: TGTGCCAGCAATTTAGCAGGCACTAGCAACGAGCAGTACTTC
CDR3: CASNLAGTSNEQYF

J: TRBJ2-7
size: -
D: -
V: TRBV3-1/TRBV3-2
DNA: TGTGCCAGCAGCCAAAAAGACAGTCATAGCTCCTACGAGCAGTACTTC
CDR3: CASSQKDSHSSYEQYF

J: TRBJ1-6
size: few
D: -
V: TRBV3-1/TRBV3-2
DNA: TGTGCCAGCAGCCTTCCCGGGACCGGTGGTTCACCCCTCCACTTT
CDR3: CASSLPGTGGSPLHF

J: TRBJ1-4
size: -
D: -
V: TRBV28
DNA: TGTGCCAGCAGTGCTTACAGGGTTGGGGACGAAAAACTGTTTTTT
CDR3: CASSAYRVGDEKLFF

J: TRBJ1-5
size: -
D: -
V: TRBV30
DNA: TGTGCCTGGAGTGCCGGCGGGGCATCAAATCAGCCCCAGCATTTT
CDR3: CAWSAGGASNQPQHF

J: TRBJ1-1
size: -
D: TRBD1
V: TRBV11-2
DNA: TGTGCCAGCAGCGAGGCCTCAGGGGGCCTAGCTTTCTTT
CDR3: CASSEASGGLAFF

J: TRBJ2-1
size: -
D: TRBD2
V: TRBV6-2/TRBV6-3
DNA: TGTGCCAGCAGCAGACCAGGCGGGGGCTCCTACAATGAGCAGTTCTTC
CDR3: CASSRPGGGSYNEQFF

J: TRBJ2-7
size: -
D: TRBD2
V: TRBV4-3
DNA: TGCGCCAGCAGCCAAGATTACGGCGGGAGCCTGCACTACGAGCAGTACTTC
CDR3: CASSQDYGGSLHYEQYF

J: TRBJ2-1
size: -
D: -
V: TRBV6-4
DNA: TGTGCCAGCAGTGACAGTGGGGAGAGGAATGAGCAGTTCTTC
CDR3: CASSDSGERNEQFF

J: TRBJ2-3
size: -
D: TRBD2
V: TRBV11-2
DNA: TGTGCCAGCAGCTTGGGACTAGCGGATATCACAGATACGCAGTATTTT
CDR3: CASSLGLADITDTQYF

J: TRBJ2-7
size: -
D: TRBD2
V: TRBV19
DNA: TGTGCCAGTAGTACCCCGACTAGCGGGAGTCTCTACGAGCAGTACTTC
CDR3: CASSTPTSGSLYEQYF

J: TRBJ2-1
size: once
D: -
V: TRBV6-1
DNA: TGTGCCAGCAGTGACTTTTTCCGGGTGGTTTTACGCGATGAGCAGTTCTTC
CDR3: CASSDFFRVVLRDEQFF

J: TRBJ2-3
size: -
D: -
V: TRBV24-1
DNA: TGTGCCACCAGTGACCCTTTACTGGCAGATACGCAGTATTTT
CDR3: CATSDPLLADTQYF

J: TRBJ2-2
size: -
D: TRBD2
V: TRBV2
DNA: TGTGCCAGCAGGAGCGGGGTGAACACCGGGGAGCTGTTTTTT
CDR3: CASRSGVNTGELFF

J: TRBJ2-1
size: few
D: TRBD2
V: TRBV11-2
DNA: TGTGCCAGCAGCTTGAACACCCTCTACGGGACTAGCGGGATGTTCTTC
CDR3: CASSLNTLYGTSGMFF

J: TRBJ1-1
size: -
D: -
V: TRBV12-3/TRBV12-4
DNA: TGTGCCAGCAGTTTCGAGAACACTGAAGCTTTCTTT
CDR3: CASSFENTEAFF

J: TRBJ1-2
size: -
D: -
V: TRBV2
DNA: TGTGCCAGCAGTGAATTCAGTCATGGCTACACCTTC
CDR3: CASSEFSHGYTF

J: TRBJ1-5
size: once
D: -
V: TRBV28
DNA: TGTGCCAGCAGTTCCCCCCCACAGGGCCAGCCCCAGCATTTT
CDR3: CASSSPPQGQPQHF

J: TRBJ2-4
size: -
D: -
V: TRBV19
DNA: TGTGCCAGTAGTATGGGTGGGTTCCCCAAAAACATTCAGTACTTC
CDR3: CASSMGGFPKNIQYF

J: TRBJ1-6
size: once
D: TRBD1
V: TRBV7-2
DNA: TGTGCCAGCAGCCCGGACAGGAATAATTCACCCCTCCACTTT
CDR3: CASSPDRNNSPLHF

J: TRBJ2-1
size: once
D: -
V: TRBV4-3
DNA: TGCGCCAGCAGTCGGCACGAACAGGGTAAAGGTCTGTTCTTC
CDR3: CASSRHEQGKGLFF

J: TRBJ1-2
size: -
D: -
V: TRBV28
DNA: TGTGCGACCAGCAACGCGGGGTATGGCTACACCTTC
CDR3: CATSNAGYGYTF

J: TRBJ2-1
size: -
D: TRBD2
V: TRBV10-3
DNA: TGTGCCATCAGGACCGGGACTAGCGGGACCAATGAGCAGTTCTTC
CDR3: CAIRTGTSGTNEQFF

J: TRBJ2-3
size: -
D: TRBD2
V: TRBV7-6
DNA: TGTGCCAGCAGCTCCGGATCGGGAGGCTGGGATACGCAGTATTTT
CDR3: CASSSGSGGWDTQYF

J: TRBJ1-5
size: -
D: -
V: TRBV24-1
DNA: TGTGCCACCAGTGAACGCGTCGGGGGAAGGGTACATTTT
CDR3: CATSERVGGRVHF

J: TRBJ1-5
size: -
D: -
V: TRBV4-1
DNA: TGCGCCAGCAGCCAAGAGGGCCCAGCCTCTAATCAGCCCCAGCATTTT
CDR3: CASSQEGPASNQPQHF

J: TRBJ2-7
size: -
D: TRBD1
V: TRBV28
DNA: TGTGCCAGCACGGGACAGGGAAACCACGAGCAGTACTTC
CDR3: CASTGQGNHEQYF

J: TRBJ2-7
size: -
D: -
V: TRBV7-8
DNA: TGTGCCAGCAGCTTATCTGGGACAACCTACGAGCAGTACTTC
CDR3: CASSLSGTTYEQYF

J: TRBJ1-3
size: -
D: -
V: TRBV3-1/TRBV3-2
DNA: TGTGCCAGCACACTGGGGTCTGGAAACACCATATATTTT
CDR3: CASTLGSGNTIYF

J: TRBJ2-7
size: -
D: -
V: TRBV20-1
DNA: TGCAGTGCTAGTGAGGGCCCTAGATCTGGGGACGAGCAGTACTTC
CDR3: CSASEGPRSGDEQYF

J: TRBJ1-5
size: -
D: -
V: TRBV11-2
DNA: TGTGCCAGCAGTCGGGACAGCAATCAGCCCCAGCATTTT
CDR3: CASSRDSNQPQHF

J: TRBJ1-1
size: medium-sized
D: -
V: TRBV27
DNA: TGTGCCAGCAGTTTATCGATAATGAACACTGAAGCTTTCTTT
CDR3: CASSLSIMNTEAFF

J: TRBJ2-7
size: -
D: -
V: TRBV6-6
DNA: TGTGCCAGCAACGGACAAGGGGTAACCTACGAGCAGTACTTC
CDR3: CASNGQGVTYEQYF

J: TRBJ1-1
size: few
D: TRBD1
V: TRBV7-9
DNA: TGTGCCAGCAGCTTAGGGGACAGGGATCGCACTGAAGCTTTCTTT
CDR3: CASSLGDRDRTEAFF

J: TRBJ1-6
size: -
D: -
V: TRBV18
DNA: TGTGCCAGCTCACCAGGAGGGGCGGATTCACCCCTCCACTTT
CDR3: CASSPGGADSPLHF